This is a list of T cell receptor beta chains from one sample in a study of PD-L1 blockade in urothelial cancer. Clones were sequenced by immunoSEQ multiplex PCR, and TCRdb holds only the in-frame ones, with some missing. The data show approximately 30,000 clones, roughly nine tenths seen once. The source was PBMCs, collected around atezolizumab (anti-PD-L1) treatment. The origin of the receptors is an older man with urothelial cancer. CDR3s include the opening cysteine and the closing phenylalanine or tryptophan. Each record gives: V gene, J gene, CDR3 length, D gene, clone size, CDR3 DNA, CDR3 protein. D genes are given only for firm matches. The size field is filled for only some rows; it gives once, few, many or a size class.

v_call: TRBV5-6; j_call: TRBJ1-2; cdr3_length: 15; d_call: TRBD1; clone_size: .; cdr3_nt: TGTGCCAGCAGCGGGCGGGCTAACCAGGGGGATGGCTACACCTTC; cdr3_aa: CASSGRANQGDGYTF
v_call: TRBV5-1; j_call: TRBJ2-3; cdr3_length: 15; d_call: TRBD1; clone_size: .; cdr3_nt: TGCGCCAGCAGCTCGGACAGGGGTTATATAGATACGCAGTATTTT; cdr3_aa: CASSSDRGYIDTQYF
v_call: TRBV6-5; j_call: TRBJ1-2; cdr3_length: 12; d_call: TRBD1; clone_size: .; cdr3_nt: TGTGCCAGCAGTTACGACAGGGCGGGCTACACCTTC; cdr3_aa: CASSYDRAGYTF
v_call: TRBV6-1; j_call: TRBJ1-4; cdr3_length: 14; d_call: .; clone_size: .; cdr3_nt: TGTGCCAGCATTTCCCCCGTCACTAATGAAAAACTGTTTTTT; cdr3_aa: CASISPVTNEKLFF
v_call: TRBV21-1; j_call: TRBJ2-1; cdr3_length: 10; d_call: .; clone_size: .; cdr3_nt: TGTGCCAGCGGGGAGAATGAGCAGTTCTTC; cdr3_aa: CASGENEQFF
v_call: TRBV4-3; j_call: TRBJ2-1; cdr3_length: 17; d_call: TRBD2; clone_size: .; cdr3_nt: TGCGCCAGCAGCCAAGAAAGAGAAGCGGGAGCCGGCAATGAGCAGTTCTTC; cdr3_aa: CASSQEREAGAGNEQFF
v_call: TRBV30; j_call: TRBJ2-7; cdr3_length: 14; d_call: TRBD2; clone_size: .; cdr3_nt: TGTGCCTGGGAGGCGACTAGCGGGATGAGCGAGCAGTACTTC; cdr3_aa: CAWEATSGMSEQYF
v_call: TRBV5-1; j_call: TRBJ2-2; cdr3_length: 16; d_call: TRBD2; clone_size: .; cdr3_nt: TGCGCCAGCAGCCCCCTTAGCGGGAGCGGTCACGGGGAGCTGTTTTTT; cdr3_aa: CASSPLSGSGHGELFF
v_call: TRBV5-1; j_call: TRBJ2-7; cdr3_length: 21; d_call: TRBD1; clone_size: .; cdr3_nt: TGCGCCAGCAGCTTGGCCACCGATTTCCCCCGGCTGACAGGGGACACCTACGAGCAGTACTTC; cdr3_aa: CASSLATDFPRLTGDTYEQYF
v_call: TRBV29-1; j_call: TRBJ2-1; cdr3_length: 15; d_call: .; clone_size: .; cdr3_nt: TGCAGCGTTGGGCGGGCGGGCCACGTCTACAATGAGCAGTTCTTC; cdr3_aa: CSVGRAGHVYNEQFF
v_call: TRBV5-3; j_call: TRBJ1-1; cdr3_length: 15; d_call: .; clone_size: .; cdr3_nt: TGTGCAGTCTGGGGCAGGGGTAGGTTGAACACTGAAGCTTTCTTT; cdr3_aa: CAVWGRGRLNTEAFF
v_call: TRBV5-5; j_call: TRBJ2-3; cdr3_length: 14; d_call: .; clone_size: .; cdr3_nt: TGTGCCAGCAGCTTGGATGGCAAAACAGATACGCAGTATTTT; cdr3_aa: CASSLDGKTDTQYF
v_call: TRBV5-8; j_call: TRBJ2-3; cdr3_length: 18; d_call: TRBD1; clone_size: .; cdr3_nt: TGTGCCAGCAGCTCGACACTACAACAGGGGGCTGGTACAGATACGCAGTATTTT; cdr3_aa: CASSSTLQQGAGTDTQYF
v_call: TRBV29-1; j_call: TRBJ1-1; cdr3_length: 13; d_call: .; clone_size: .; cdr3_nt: TGCAGCGTTGGGGTAGTCCAGGGGACTGAAGCTTTCTTT; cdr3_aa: CSVGVVQGTEAFF
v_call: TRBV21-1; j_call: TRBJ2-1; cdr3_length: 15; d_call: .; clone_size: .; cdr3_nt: TGTGCCAGCACTGAGGGCCACAGCTCCTACAATGAGCAGTTCTTC; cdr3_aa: CASTEGHSSYNEQFF
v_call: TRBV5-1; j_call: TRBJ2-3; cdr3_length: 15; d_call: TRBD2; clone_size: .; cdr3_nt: TGCGCCAGCAGCTTGGAGGCTAGCGGTGCGGGTACGCAGTATTTT; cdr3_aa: CASSLEASGAGTQYF
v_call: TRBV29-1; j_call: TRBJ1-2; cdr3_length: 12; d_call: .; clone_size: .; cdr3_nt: TGCAGCGTTAATCCCGGGTACGGTGGCTACACCTTC; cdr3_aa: CSVNPGYGGYTF
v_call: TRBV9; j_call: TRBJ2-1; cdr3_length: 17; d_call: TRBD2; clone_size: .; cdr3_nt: TGTGCCAGCAGCCCCACTAGCGGGAGGGCCTCCTACAATGAGCAGTTCTTC; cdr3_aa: CASSPTSGRASYNEQFF
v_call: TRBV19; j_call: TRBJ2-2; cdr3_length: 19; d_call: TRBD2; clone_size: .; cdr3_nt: TGTGCCAGTAGTAGAAGGCCGAAAGCGGGAGGCTCGAACACCGGGGAGCTGTTTTTT; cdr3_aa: CASSRRPKAGGSNTGELFF
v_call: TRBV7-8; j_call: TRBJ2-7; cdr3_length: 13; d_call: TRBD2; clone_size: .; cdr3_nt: TGTGCCAGCAGCTCCTCGCGGGGGTACGAGCAGTACTTC; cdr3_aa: CASSSSRGYEQYF
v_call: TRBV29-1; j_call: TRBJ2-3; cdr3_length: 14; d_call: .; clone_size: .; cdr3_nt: TGCAGCGTTGAGGGCAGAGGGAGCACAGATACGCAGTATTTT; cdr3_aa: CSVEGRGSTDTQYF
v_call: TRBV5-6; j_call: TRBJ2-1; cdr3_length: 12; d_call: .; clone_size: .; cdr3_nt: TGTGCCAGCAGCTTGGTTGGCGGTGAGCAGTTCTTC; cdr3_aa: CASSLVGGEQFF
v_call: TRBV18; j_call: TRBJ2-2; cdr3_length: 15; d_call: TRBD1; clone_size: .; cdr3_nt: TGTGCCAGCTCCCCAAGGGACAGAAACACCGGGGAGCTGTTTTTT; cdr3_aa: CASSPRDRNTGELFF
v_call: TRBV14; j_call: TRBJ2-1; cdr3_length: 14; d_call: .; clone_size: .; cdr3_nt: TGTGCCAGCAGCCAATTAGGGGGTGTCAATGAGCAGTTCTTC; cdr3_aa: CASSQLGGVNEQFF
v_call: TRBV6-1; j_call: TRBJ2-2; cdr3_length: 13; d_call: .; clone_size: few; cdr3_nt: TGTGCCAGCAGTGTAGTTCCCTCCGGGGAGCTGTTTTTT; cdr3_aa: CASSVVPSGELFF
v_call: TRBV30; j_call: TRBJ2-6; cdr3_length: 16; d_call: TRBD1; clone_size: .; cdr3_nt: TGTGCCTGGGGGACAGGGGGTTTCTCTGGGGCCAACGTCCTGACTTTC; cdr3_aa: CAWGTGGFSGANVLTF
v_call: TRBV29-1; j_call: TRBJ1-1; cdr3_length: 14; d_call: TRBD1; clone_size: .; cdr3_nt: TGCAGCGCGGCCCCGGGACAGGGCATCCCTGAAGCTTTCTTT; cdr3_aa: CSAAPGQGIPEAFF
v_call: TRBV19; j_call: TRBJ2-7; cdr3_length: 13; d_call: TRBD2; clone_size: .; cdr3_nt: TGTGCCAGTAAAGCGGGGGGCTCCTACGAGCAGTACTTC; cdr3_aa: CASKAGGSYEQYF
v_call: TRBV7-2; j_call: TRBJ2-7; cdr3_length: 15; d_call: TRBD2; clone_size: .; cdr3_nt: TGTGCCAGCAGCCCTGGCGGAGGCGGGAGACACGAGCAGTACTTC; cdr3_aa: CASSPGGGGRHEQYF
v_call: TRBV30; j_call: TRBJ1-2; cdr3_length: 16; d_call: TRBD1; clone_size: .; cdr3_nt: TGTGCCTGGAGTGGCGAAGGGACAGGGGGCAACTATGGCTACACCTTC; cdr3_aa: CAWSGEGTGGNYGYTF
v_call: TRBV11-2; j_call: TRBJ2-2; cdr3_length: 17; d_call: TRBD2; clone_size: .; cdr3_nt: TGTGCCAGCAGACGACTAGCGGGAGGGCCGAACACCGGGGAGCTGTTTTTT; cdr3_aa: CASRRLAGGPNTGELFF
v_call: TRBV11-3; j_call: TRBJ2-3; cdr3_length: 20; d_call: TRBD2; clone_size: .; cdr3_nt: TGTGCCAGCAGCTTAGGCCAGAGGACTAGCGGAGATCTGGGCACAGATACGCAGTATTTT; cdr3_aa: CASSLGQRTSGDLGTDTQYF
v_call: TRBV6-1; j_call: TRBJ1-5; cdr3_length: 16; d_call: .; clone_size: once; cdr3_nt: TGTGCCAGCAGTGAAGGAGTAGGGGGTAGCAATCAGCCCCAGCATTTT; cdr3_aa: CASSEGVGGSNQPQHF
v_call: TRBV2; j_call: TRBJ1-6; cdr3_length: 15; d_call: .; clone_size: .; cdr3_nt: TGTGCCAGCTGCCCGGAGAGCTCCTATAATTCACCCCTCCACTTT; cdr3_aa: CASCPESSYNSPLHF
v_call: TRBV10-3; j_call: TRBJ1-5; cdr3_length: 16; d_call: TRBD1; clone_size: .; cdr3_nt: TGTGCCATCAGTGAAGACAGGGAATCGGGCAATCAGCCCCAGCATTTT; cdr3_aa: CAISEDRESGNQPQHF
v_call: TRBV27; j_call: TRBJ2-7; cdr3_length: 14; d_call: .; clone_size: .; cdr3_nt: TGTGCCAGCAGTTCCCAGCCCGTAACGGGGGAGCAGTACTTC; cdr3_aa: CASSSQPVTGEQYF
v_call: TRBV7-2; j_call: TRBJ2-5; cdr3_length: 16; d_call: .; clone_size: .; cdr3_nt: TGTGCCAGCAGCTTAGCGGTGGGGGGTAACAGGGAGACCCAGTACTTC; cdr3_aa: CASSLAVGGNRETQYF
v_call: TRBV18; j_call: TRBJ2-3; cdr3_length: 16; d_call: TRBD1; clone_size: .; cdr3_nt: TGTGCCAGCTCAGTGCTGGGGACAGGGGGGACAGATACGCAGTATTTT; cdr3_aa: CASSVLGTGGTDTQYF
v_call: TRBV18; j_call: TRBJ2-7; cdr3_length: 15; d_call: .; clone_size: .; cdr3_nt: TGTGCCAGCTCACCGCGGCGAGAGTTCTCCTACGAGCAGTACTTC; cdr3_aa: CASSPRREFSYEQYF
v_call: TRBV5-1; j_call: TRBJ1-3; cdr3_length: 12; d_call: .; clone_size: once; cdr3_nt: TGCGCCAGCAGCTTGCCAGGGGACACCATATATTTT; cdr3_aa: CASSLPGDTIYF
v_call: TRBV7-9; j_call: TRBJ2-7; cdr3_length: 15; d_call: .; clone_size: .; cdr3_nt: TGTGCCAGCAGCCCTTTGACAGGTGCTTCCTACGAGCAGTACTTC; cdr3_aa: CASSPLTGASYEQYF
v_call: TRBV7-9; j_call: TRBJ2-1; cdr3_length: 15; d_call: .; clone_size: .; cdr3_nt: TGTGCCAGCAGCTTAAGGGCAGGGTTTTGGGATGAGCAGTTCTTC; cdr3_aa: CASSLRAGFWDEQFF
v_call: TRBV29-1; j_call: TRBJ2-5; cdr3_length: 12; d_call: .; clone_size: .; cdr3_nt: TGCAGCGTTGACAGAACCCAAGAGACCCAGTACTTC; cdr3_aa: CSVDRTQETQYF
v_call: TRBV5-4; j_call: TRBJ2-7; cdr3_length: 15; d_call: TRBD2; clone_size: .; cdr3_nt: TGTGCCAGCAGCGCAGCGGGAGGGCCCACCTACGAGCAGTACTTC; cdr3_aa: CASSAAGGPTYEQYF
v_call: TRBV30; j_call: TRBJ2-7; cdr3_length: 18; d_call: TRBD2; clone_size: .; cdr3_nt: TGTGCCTGGATCCCCGGACTAGCGGGAGGGCCCAACTCCTACGAGCAGTACTTC; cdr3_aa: CAWIPGLAGGPNSYEQYF
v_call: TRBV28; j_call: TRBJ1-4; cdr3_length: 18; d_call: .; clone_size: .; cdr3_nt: TGTGCCAGCAGTTACTACGACAGCAAAGTTGCAACTAATGAAAAACTGTTTTTT; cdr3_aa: CASSYYDSKVATNEKLFF
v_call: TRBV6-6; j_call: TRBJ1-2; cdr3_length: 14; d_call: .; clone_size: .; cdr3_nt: TGTGCCACCACGGCCCTCGGGGATAACTATGGCTACACCTTC; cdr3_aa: CATTALGDNYGYTF
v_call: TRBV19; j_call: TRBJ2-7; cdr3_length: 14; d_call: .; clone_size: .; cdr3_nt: TGTGCCAGTAGTATAGCGGTGACAGTCTACGAGCAGTACTTC; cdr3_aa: CASSIAVTVYEQYF
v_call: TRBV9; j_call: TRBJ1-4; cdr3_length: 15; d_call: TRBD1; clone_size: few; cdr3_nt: TGTGCCAGCAGCGAGTGGACAGGGGTGGGTGAAAAACTGTTTTTT; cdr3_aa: CASSEWTGVGEKLFF